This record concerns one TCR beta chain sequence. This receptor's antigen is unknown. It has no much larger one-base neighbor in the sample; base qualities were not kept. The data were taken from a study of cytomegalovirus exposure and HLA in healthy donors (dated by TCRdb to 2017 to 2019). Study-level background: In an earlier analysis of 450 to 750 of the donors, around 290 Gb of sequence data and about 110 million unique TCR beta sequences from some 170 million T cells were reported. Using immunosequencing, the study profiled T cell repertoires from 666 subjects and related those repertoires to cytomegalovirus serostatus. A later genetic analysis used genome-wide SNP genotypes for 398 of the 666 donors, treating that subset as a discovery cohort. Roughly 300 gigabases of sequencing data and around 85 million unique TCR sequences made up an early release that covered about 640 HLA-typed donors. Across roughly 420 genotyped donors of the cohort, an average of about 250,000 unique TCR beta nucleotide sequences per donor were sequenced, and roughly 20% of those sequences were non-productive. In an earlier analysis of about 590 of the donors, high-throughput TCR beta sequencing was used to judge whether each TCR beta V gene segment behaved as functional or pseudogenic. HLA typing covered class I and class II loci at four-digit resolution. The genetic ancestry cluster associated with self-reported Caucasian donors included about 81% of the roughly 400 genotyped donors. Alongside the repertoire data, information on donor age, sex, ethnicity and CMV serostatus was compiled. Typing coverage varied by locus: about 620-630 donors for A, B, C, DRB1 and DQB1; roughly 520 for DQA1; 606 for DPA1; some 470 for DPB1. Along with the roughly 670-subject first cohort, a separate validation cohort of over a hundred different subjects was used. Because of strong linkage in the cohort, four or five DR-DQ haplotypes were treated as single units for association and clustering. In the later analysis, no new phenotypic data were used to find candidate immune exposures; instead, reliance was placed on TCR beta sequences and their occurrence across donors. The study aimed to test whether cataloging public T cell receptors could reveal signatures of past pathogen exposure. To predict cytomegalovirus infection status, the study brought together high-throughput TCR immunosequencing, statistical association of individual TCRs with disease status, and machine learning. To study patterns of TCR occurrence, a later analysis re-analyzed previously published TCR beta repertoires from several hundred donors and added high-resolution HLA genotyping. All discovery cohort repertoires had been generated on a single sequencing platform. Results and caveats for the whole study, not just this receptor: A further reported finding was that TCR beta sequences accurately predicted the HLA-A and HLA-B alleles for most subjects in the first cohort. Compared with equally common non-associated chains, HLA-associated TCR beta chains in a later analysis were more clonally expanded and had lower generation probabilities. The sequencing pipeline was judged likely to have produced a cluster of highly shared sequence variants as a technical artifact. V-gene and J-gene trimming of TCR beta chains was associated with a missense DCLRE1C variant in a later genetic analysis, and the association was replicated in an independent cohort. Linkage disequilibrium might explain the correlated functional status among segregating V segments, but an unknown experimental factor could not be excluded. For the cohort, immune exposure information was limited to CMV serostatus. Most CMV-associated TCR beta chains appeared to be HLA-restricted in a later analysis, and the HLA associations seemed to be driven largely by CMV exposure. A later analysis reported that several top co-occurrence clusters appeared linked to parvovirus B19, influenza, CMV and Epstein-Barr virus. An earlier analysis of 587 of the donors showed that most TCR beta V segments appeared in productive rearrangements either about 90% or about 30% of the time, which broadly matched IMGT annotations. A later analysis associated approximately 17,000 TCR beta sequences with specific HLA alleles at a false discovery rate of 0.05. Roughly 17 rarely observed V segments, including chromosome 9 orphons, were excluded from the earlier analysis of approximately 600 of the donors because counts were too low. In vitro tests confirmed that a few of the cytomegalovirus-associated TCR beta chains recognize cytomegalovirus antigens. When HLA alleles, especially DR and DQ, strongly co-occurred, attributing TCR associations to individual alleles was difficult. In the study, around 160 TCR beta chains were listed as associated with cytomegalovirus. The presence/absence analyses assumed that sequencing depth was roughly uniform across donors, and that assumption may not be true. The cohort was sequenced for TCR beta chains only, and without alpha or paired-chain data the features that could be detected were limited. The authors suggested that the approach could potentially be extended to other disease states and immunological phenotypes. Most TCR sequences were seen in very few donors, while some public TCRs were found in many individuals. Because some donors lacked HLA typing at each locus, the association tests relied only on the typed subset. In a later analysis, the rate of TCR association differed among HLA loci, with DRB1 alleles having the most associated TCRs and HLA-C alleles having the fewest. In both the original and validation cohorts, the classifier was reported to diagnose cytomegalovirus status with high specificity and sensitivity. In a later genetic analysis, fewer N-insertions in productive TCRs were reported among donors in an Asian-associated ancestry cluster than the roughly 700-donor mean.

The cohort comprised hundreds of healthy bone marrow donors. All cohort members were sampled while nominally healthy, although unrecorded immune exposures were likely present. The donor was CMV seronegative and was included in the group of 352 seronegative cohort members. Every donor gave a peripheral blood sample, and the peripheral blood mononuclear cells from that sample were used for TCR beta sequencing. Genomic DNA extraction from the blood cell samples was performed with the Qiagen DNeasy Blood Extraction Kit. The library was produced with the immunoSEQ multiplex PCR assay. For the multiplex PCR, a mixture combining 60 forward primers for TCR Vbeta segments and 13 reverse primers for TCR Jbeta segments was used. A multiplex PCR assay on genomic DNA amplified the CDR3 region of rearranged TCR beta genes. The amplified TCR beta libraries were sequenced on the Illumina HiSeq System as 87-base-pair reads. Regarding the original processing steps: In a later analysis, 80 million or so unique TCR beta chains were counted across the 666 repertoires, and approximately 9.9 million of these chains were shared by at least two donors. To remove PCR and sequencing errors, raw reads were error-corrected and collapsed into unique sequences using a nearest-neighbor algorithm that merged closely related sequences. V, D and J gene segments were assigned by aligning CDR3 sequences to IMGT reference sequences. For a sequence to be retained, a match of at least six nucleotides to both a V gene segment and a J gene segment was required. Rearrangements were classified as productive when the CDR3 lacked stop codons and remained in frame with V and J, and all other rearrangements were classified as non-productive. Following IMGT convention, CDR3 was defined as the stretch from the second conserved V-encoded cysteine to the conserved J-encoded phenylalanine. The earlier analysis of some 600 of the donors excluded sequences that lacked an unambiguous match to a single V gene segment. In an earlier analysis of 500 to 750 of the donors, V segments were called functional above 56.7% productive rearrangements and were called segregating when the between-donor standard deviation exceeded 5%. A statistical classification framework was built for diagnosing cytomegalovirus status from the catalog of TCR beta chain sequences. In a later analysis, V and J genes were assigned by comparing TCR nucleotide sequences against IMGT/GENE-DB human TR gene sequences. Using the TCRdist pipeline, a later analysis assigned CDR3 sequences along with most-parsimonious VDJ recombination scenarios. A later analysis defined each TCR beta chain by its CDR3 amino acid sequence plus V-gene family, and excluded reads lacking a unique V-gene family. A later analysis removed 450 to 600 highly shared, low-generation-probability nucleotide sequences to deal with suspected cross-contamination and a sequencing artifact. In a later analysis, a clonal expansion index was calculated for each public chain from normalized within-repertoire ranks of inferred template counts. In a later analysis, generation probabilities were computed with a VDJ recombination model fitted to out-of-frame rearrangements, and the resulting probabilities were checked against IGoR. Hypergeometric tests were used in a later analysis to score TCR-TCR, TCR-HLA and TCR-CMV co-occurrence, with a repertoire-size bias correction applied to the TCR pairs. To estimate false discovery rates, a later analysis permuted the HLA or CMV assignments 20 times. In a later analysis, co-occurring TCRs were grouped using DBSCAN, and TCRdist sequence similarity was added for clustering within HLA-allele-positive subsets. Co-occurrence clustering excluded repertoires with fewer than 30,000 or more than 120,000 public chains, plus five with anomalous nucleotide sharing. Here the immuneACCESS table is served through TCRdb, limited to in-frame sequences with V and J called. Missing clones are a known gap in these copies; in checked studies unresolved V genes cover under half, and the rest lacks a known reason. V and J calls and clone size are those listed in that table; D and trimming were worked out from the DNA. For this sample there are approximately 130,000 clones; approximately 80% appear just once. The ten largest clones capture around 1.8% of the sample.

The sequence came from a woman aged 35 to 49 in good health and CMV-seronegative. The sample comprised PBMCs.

This receptor has the CDR3 CASKAGGSEETQYF. The DNA sequence is given as TGTGCCAGTAAAGCAGGGGGGTCAGAGGAGACCCAGTACTTC. This chain is built from TRBV19 and TRBJ2-5, and TRBD1 may be the D gene, going by 7 matching bases. The germline V gene (reference sequence) supplies CDR1 LNHDA and CDR2 SQIVND. Measured from the cysteine to the phenylalanine, the CDR3 is 14 residues long. Only the CDR3 region is kept as DNA, spanning 42 bases read in frame from base 1. Trimming takes 7 bases from V and 5 bases from J, and the germline ends sit 17 bases apart.